This is a list of T cell receptor beta chains from one sample in a study of spatial heterogeneity in lung cancer. TCRdb recomputed calls from the 5' RACE reads with MiXCR, one row per CDR3 protein. Of 40,000 to 55,000 distinct CDR3 sequences in the sample, around 7% were seen once. The sequencing here drew on PBMCs, taken at surgery. All receptors derive from a female donor with early-stage non-small cell lung cancer. CDR3s include the opening cysteine and the closing phenylalanine or tryptophan. The order of the fields is clone size, J gene, CDR3 length, D gene, V gene, CDR3 protein, CDR3 DNA. D genes are given only for firm matches. A clone size is listed for some rows: how often the clone was seen (once, few, many), or a class if it is expanded.

. TRBJ1-1 12 TRBD1 TRBV6-5 CASSRGAAEAFF TGTGCCAGCAGCAGGGGGGCGGCTGAAGCTTTCTTT
many TRBJ1-2 14 TRBD1 TRBV6-5 CASSPYRTGAGYTF TGTGCCAGCAGCCCTTACCGGACAGGCGCTGGCTACACCTTC
many TRBJ1-1 15 . TRBV7-2 CASSLAGGGLTEAFF TGTGCCAGCAGCTTAGCAGGGGGAGGGTTAACTGAAGCTTTCTTT
few TRBJ1-6 13 . TRBV29-1 CSVSSSYNSPLHF TGCAGCGTGAGCAGCTCCTATAATTCACCCCTCCACTTT
many TRBJ2-5 15 . TRBV4-2 CASSRELGRTETQYF TGTGCCAGCAGCCGGGAGTTGGGCAGAACGGAGACCCAGTACTTC
many TRBJ1-2 13 . TRBV2 CASSEGRGIGYTF TGTGCCAGCAGTGAAGGAAGGGGCATTGGCTACACCTTC
. TRBJ2-1 13 TRBD1 TRBV10-3 CASGDRLYNEQFF TGTGCCTCTGGGGACAGGCTTTACAATGAGCAGTTCTTC
many TRBJ1-1 14 . TRBV5-1 CASSLKGGSTEAFF TGCGCCAGCAGCTTAAAGGGTGGGAGCACTGAAGCTTTCTTT
few TRBJ2-1 12 . TRBV7-9 CASSRVGDEQFF TGTGCCAGCAGTCGAGTGGGGGATGAGCAGTTCTTC
many TRBJ2-2 19 TRBD1 TRBV2 CASRYGQGLTSSNTGELFF TGTGCCAGCAGATACGGACAGGGCCTCACCTCCTCGAACACCGGGGAGCTGTTTTTT
. TRBJ2-3 15 . TRBV27 CASSLGNPSTDTQYF TGTGCCAGCAGTTTAGGAAACCCTAGCACAGATACGCAGTATTTT
. TRBJ2-7 13 . TRBV30 CAWSKQGDYEQYF TGTGCCTGGAGTAAACAGGGTGATTACGAGCAGTACTTC
. TRBJ1-2 16 TRBD1 TRBV6-2/TRBV6-3 CASSYPGQHINYGYTF TGTGCCAGCAGTTACCCGGGACAGCACATTAACTATGGCTACACCTTC
. TRBJ1-6 16 TRBD1 TRBV5-4 CASSLPLTGADSPLHF TGTGCCAGCAGCCTTCCGTTGACAGGGGCGGACTCACCCCTCCACTTT
. TRBJ1-2 14 . TRBV3-1 CASTKGEGLYGYTF TGTGCCAGCACGAAGGGGGAAGGGCTCTATGGCTACACCTTC
. TRBJ2-7 15 . TRBV6-6 CASSQTAQSSYEQYF TGTGCCAGCAGTCAGACGGCTCAGAGCTCCTACGAGCAGTACTTC
many TRBJ2-1 15 TRBD1 TRBV11-2 CASGDRGRSYNEQFF TGTGCCAGTGGGGACAGGGGCCGCTCCTACAATGAGCAGTTCTTC